This T cell receptor beta chain was observed in a study of Ad26.COV2.S vaccination and SARS-CoV-2 variants. Study outcomes and limitations: Once vaccination had occurred, spike-specific CD8+ and CD4+ T cell responses reportedly showed substantial breadth. Possible underestimation of total T cell responses by the TCR breadth and depth analyses was noted.

To note about this clone: What it recognizes is unknown.

Trimming shortened V by 4 bases and J by 2 bases, and 9 bases separated the two germline ends. Germline loops: CDR1 MGHDK, CDR2 SYGVNS. The CDR3 runs to 14 residues. Sequencing used immunoSEQ multiplex PCR; TCRdb keeps in-frame clones, though not all of them. The profile covers 85,000 to 120,000 clones, with around 80% appearing a single time and roughly 17% taken by the ten largest. Sequenced material: peripheral blood, taken after recovery from COVID-19. This receptor was taken from a human donor who had recovered from COVID-19. The chain has TRBV25-1 and TRBJ1-5, with a weak D call TRBD1 (5 bases). The CDR3 sequence is CASSGQGGNQPQHF. The DNA for the CDR3 is TGTGCCAGCAGTGGGCAGGGAGGCAATCAGCCCCAGCATTTT.